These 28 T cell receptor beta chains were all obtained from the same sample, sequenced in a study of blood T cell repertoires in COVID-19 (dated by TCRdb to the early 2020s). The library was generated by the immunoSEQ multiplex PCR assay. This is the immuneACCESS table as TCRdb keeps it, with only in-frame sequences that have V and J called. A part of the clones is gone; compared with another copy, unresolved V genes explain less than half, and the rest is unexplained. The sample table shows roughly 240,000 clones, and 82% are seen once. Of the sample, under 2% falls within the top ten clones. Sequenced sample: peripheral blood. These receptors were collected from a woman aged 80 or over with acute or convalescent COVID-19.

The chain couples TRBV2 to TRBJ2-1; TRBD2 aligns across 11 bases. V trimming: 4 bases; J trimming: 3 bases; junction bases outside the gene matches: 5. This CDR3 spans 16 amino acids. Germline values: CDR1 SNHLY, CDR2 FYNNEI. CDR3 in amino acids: CASSVSGTSGYNEQFF. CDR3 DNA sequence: TGTGCCAGCAGTGTATCCGGGACTAGCGGCTACAATGAGCAGTTCTTC.

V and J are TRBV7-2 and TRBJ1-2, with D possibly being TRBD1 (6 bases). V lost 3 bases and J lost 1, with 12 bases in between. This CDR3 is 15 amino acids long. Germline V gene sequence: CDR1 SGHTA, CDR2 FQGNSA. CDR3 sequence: CASSFRTELNYGYTF. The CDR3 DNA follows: TGTGCCAGCAGCTTCAGGACAGAACTTAACTATGGCTACACCTTC.

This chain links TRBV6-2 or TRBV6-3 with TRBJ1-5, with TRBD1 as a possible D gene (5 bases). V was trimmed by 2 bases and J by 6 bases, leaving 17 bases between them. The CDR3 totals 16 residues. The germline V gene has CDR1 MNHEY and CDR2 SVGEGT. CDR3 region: CASSYGTSGVAQPQHF. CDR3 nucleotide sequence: TGTGCCAGCAGTTACGGTACCTCGGGGGTTGCTCAGCCCCAGCATTTT.

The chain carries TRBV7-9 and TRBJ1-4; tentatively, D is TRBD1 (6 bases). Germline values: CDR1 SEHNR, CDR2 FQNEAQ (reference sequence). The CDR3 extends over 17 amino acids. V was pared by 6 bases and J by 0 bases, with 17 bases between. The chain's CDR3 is CASSPMITGPTNEKLFF. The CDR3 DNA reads TGTGCCAGCAGTCCTATGATTACAGGGCCAACTAATGAAAAACTGTTTTTT.

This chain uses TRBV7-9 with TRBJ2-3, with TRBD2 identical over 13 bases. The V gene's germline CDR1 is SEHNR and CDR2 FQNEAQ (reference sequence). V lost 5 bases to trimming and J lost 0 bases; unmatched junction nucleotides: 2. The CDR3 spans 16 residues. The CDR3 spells CASSPLAGGSTDTQYF. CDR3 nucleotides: TGTGCCAGCAGCCCACTAGCGGGAGGGAGCACAGATACGCAGTATTTT.

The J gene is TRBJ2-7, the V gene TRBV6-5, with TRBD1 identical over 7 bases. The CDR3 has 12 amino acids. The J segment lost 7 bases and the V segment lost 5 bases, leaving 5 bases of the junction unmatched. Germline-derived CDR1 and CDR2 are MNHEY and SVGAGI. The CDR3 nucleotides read TGTGCCAGCAGTACAGGGGTGGGGGAGCAGTACTTC. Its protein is CASSTGVGEQYF.

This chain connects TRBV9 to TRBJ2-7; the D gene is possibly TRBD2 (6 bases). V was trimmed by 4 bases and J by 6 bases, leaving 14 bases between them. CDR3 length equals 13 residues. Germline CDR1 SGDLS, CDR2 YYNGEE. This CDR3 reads CASSPSAGLEQYF. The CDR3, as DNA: TGTGCCAGCAGCCCCTCCGCGGGGCTCGAGCAGTACTTC.

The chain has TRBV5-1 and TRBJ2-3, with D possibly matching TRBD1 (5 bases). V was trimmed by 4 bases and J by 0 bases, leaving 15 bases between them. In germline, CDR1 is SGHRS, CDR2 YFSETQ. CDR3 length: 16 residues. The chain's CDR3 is CASSPLGAGSTDTQYF. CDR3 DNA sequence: TGCGCCAGCAGCCCCCTTGGGGCAGGAAGCACAGATACGCAGTATTTT.

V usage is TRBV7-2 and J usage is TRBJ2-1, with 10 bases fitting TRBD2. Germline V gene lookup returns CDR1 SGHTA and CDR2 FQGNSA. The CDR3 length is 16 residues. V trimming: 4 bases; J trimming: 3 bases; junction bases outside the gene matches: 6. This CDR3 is CASSSMGTSVYNEQFF. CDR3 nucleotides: TGTGCCAGCAGCTCGATGGGGACTAGCGTCTACAATGAGCAGTTCTTC.

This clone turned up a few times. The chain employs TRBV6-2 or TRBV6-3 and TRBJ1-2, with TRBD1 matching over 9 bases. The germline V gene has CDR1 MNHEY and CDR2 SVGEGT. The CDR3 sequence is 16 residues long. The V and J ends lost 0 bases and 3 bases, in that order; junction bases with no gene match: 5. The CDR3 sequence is CASSYSSGQGYYGYTF. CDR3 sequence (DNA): TGTGCCAGCAGTTACTCGAGCGGACAGGGGTACTATGGCTACACCTTC.

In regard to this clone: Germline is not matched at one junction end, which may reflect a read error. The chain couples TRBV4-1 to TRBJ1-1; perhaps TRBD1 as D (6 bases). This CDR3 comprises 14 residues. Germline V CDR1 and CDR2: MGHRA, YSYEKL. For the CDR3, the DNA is TGCGCCAGCAGCCAAGACCCCGCCAGGGACATCTGGGTGTTT. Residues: CASSQDPARDIWVF.

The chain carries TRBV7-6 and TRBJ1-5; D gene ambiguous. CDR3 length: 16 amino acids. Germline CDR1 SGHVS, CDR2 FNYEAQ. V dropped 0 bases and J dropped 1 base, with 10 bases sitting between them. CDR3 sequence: CASSLAAGLSNQPQHF. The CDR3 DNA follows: TGTGCCAGCAGCTTAGCGGCGGGTCTGAGCAATCAGCCCCAGCATTTT.

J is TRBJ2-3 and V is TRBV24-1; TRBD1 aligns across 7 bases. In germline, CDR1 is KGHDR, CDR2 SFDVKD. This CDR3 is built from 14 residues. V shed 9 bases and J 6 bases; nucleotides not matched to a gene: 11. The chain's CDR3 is CATRQGGIGDTQYF. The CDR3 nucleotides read TGTGCCACCCGACAGGGTGGGATAGGTGATACGCAGTATTTT.

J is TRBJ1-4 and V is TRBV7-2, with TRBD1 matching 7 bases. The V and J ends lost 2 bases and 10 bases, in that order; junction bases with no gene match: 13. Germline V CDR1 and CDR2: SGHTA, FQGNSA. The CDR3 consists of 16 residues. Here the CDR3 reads CASSLIGTVTGGKLFF. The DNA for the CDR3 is TGTGCCAGCAGCTTAATCGGGACAGTAACGGGCGGAAAACTGTTTTTT.

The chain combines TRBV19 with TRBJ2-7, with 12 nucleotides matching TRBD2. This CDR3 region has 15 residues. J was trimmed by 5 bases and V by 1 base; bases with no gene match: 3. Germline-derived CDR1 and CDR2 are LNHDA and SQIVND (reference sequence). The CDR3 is CASSIGTSGMDEQYF. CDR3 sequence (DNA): TGTGCCAGTAGTATAGGGACTAGCGGGATGGACGAGCAGTACTTC. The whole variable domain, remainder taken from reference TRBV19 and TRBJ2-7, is DGGITQSPKYLFRKEGQNVTLSCEQNLNHDAMYWYRQDPGQGLRLIYYSQIVNDFQKGDIAEGYSVSREKKESFPLTVTSAQKNPTAFYLCASSIGTSGMDEQYFGPGTRLTVT.

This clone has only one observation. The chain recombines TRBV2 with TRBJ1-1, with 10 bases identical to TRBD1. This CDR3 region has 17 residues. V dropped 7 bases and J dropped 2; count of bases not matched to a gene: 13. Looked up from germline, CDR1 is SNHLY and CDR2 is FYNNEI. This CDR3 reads CASNPGTGDGVNTEAFF. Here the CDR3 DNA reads TGTGCCAGCAACCCCGGGACAGGGGACGGGGTTAACACTGAAGCTTTCTTT.

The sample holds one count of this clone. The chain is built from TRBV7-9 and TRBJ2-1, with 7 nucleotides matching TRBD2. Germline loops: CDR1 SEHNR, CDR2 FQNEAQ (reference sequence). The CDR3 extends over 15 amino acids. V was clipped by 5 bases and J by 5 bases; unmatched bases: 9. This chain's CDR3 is CASSPGPTSDNEQFF. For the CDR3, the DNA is TGTGCCAGCAGCCCCGGCCCTACTAGCGACAATGAGCAGTTCTTC.

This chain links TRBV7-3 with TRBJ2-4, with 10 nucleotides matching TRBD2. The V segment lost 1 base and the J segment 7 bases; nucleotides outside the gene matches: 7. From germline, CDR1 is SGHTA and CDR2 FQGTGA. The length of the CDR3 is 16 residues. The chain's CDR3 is CASSLNPLAGANIQYF. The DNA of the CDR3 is TGTGCCAGCAGCTTAAATCCCCTAGCGGGAGCGAACATTCAGTACTTC.

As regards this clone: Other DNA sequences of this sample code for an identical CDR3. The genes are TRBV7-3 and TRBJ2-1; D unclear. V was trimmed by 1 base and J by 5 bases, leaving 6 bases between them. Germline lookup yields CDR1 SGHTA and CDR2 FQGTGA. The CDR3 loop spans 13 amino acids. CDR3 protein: CASSLSRNNEQFF. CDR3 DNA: TGTGCCAGCAGCTTAAGCAGGAACAATGAGCAGTTCTTC.

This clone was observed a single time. The CDR3 DNA reads as TGTGCCAGCAGCTCCCCGGGGGGGAGCGGGAGGGTCACAGATACGCAGTATTTT. Residues: CASSSPGGSGRVTDTQYF. V is TRBV7-2 and J is TRBJ2-3; 10 positions match TRBD2. The V segment lost 4 bases and the J segment 2 bases; nucleotides outside the gene matches: 12. This CDR3 has 18 amino acids. Per germline, CDR1 SGHTA and CDR2 FQGNSA.

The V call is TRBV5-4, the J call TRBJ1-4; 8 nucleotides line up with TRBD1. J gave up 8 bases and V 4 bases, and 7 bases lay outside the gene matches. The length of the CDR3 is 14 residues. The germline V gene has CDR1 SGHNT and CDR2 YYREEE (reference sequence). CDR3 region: CASSNQGAGEKLFF. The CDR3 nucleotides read TGTGCCAGCAGCAACCAGGGGGCGGGGGAAAAACTGTTTTTT.

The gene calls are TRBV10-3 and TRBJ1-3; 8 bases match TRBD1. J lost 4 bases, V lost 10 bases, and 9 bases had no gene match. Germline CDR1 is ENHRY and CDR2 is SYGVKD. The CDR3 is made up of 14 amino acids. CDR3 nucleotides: TGTGCCACCCGGTCGACAGGGGAAGGAAACACCATATATTTT. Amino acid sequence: CATRSTGEGNTIYF.

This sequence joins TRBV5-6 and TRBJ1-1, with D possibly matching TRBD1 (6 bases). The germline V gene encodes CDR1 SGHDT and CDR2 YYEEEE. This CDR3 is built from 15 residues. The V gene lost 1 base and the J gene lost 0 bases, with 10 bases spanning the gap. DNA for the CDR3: TGTGCCAGCAGCTTGCCAGGGGCCATGAACACTGAAGCTTTCTTT. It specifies CASSLPGAMNTEAFF.

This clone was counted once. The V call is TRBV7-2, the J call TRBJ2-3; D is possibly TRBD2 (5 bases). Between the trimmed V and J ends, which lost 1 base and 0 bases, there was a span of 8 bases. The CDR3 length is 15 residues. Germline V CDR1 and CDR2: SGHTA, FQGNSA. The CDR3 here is CASSLDRGSTDTQYF. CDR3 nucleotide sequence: TGTGCCAGCAGCTTAGATCGCGGGAGCACAGATACGCAGTATTTT.

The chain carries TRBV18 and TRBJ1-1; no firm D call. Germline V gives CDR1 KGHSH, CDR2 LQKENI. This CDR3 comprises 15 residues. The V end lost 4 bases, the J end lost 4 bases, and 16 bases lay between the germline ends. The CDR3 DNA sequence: TGTGCCAGCTCACAGGGTAAACGGAGCGGCACTGAAGCTTTCTTT. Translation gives CASSQGKRSGTEAFF.

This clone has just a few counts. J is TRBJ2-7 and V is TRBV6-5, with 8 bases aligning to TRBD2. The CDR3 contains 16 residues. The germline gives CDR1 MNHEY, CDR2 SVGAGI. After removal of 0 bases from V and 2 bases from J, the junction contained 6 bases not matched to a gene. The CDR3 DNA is TGTGCCAGCAGTTACTCTTTCGCGGGAGGAACCTACGAGCAGTACTTC. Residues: CASSYSFAGGTYEQYF.

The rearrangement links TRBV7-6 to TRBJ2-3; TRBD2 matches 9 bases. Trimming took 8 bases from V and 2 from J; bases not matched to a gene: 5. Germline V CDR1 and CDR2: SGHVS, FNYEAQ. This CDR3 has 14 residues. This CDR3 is CASGRGGYTDTQYF. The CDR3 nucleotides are TGTGCCAGCGGGCGGGGGGGTTACACAGATACGCAGTATTTT.

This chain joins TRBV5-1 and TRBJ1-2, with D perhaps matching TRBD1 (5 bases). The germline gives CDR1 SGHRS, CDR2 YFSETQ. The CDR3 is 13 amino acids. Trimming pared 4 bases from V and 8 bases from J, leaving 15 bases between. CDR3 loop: CASSPNGGVGYTF. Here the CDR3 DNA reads TGCGCCAGCAGCCCGAATGGAGGGGTCGGCTACACCTTC.